This is a list of T cell receptor beta chains from one sample in a study of blood T cell repertoires in COVID-19. Repertoires were generated with immunoSEQ multiplex PCR, while TCRdb's copy carries only in-frame clones and drops some. In the table there are some 380,000 clones, about four fifths of which are singletons. Sequenced input: peripheral blood. These receptors were collected from a human donor with acute or convalescent COVID-19. The donor label of this sample is uncertain. CDR3s leave out the opening cysteine and the closing phenylalanine or tryptophan. Each record gives: clone size, J gene, V gene, CDR3 protein. Clone sizes are given selectively: once, few, many, or a class where the clone is expanded.

.	TRBJ1-1	TRBV5-1	ASSFGFPTTGNTEAF
.	TRBJ2-7	TRBV9	ASSTSTGGPNEQY
.	TRBJ1-2	TRBV11-2	ASSPSSQYGYT
.	TRBJ1-2	TRBV28	ASSSYGYT
.	TRBJ1-6	TRBV30	ASARQRINSPLH
.	TRBJ2-1	TRBV11-2	ASSQPGLAGGPDEQF
.	TRBJ1-2	TRBV28	ASSLMAGLNGYT
.	TRBJ2-1	TRBV6-4	ASSDSRLAGGVSYNEQF
once	TRBJ2-1	TRBV12-3/TRBV12-4	ASYPGQGGEQF
.	TRBJ1-1	TRBV6-6	ASSSLDREDTEAF
.	TRBJ1-2	TRBV18	ASSPIQGSNYGYT
.	TRBJ1-1	TRBV5-1	ASSLARTVNTEAF
few	TRBJ1-6	TRBV7-9	ASSLRGGWSPLH
.	TRBJ1-2	TRBV3-1/TRBV3-2	ASSQWTGMYGYT
.	TRBJ2-5	TRBV7-8	ASSWGRETQY
.	TRBJ2-2	TRBV6-1	ASSEIGPPARAGELF
.	TRBJ2-7	TRBV28	ASSLGGTGAYEQY
.	TRBJ1-1	TRBV6-5	ASRTTTGYTEAF
.	TRBJ1-2	TRBV5-6	ASIPSIFGTGYGYT
.	TRBJ2-7	TRBV7-2	ASSLVYPRDWLEYEQY
.	TRBJ1-1	TRBV5-1	ASSTGRGQSPTEAF
.	TRBJ2-7	TRBV3-1/TRBV3-2	ASSHSVAGNSYEQY
few	TRBJ1-1	TRBV21-1	ASSKEGGAF
many	TRBJ2-7	TRBV27	ASSSGPEQY
.	TRBJ1-4	TRBV6-6	ASTRTGSNEKLF
once	TRBJ2-1	TRBV2	ASIRAAGRGYNEQF
.	TRBJ2-2	TRBV7-9	ASSSVLRGTGELF